This TCR beta chain is from a study of Graves' ophthalmopathy and Graves' hyperthyroidism. Study-wide points: Ophthalmopathy cases were distinguished from stable hyperthyroidism by a 13-signature model, reaching about 91% sensitivity and approximately 83% specificity.

Pregnancy or lactation, uncontrolled infections and other autoimmune diseases were grounds for excluding patients. The evidence that diagnosis relied on was clinical symptoms, serum thyroxine, TRAb, thyroid ultrasound and orbital computed tomography. The TCR beta CDR3 regions underwent amplification from RNA transcripts. Following a first-round RT-PCR that used HTBI primers, a second-round multiplex PCR was carried out. TCRdb independently ran MiXCR on the multiplex PCR reads; one entry per CDR3 protein. The sample consists of approximately 45,000 distinct CDR3 sequences, 50% of them appearing once. This CDR3 has 12 residues. Germline V lookup: CDR1 DFQATT, CDR2 SNEGSKA (reference sequence). Trimming pared 5 bases from V and 4 bases from J, leaving 9 bases between. A note on this clonotype: What it recognizes is unknown.

The sequenced sample was peripheral blood. The J gene is TRBJ2-1, the V gene TRBV20-1; D is ambiguous. This clonotype was sampled from an adult man with Graves' ophthalmopathy. This CDR3 reads CSALGPYNEQFF. CDR3 DNA sequence: TGCAGTGCTCTCGGACCTTACAATGAGCAGTTCTTC.